The present TCR beta chain was sequenced within a study of shared clonotypes between healthy human individuals. As defined, naive CD8 cells were CD45RO-negative and positively selected for CCR7, with terminally differentiated effector memory CD45RA+ cells excluded. As regards this clone: This sample includes further DNA sequences coding for the same CDR3.

The assay was immunoSEQ multiplex PCR, and TCRdb's table has in-frame clones only and misses some. The profile shows around 2,000,000 clones, about 95% of them singletons. V dropped 1 base and J dropped 1; count of bases not matched to a gene: 0. The CDR3 spans 15 residues. In germline, CDR1 is LGHNA, CDR2 YSLEER. The receptor's source is a young man in good health. Sequenced input: naive CD8+ T cells sorted from blood. V usage is TRBV4-3 and J usage is TRBJ2-1; 8 bases map to TRBD2. CDR3 sequence (DNA): TGCGCCAGCAGCCAAGTAGCGGGGTCCTACAATGAGCAGTTCTTC. This encodes CASSQVAGSYNEQFF.